This TCR beta chain was identified in a study of low-dose radiotherapy and immunotherapy resistance in tumors (dated by TCRdb to between 2022 and 2023). For the study in its entirety: In Cohort 1, each fraction delivered 0.5 Gy every 2 weeks, and the prescribed total PTV dose was 6.5 Gy. In Cohort 2, 1 Gy per fraction was delivered every two weeks, for a total of 13 Gy over 26 weeks. Eight patients were included in the translational analysis: three from the first dose cohort and the first five from the second dose cohort. Nivolumab was administered intravenously as a 240 mg flat dose every two weeks, and ipilimumab was administered intravenously at 1 mg/kg every six weeks. Trial participants were not randomized into treatment groups. Intravenous cyclophosphamide at 200 mg/m2 was administered every two weeks, one day ahead of each radiation and immunotherapy administration. Starting on cycle 1 day 1, patients took 300 mg of aspirin by mouth once daily for four cycles.

These reads were obtained on an Illumina HiSeq 2500. First-strand cDNA was synthesized with Superscript III and a set of TRAV- and TRBV-specific primers, covering both TCRalpha and TCRbeta chains. TCRs were amplified for around 20 PCR cycles with Phusion, using a constant-region primer paired with the adapter attached to the V primers. The MessageAmp II aRNA Amplification Kit was used to amplify the isolated mRNA, with in vitro transcription run for roughly 16 hours at 37 degrees C. The Dynabeads mRNA DIRECT Purification Kit was used to isolate mRNA for TCR sequencing. Indexed Illumina adapters were added in a second Phusion PCR of 25 cycles, after which AMPure XP beads were used to purify the products. Concerning the study's data processing: Custom Perl scripts were used to pool TCR sequences that encoded the same protein, to remove out-of-frame sequences, and to calculate the abundance of each clonotype. TCR sequences supported by only a single read were excluded from analysis. Shannon entropy, Gini index, clonality, richness, and the frequency of TCRs shared between repertoires were included as repertoire metrics. TCRdb trimmed the raw reads at Q25, called clones with MiXCR and kept productive beta chains. Identical CDR3 proteins give one entry, which carries the most common genes and DNA. The V and J calls were determined by TCRdb, not by the authors. The sample data list some 60,000 distinct CDR3 sequences, and 26% of these were observed just once. The ten largest clones capture under 7% of the sample.

This clonotype was observed a few times. There is no known antigen for this receptor. No base quality values were provided; no much bigger clone lies one nucleotide off. The time point label corresponds to: before trial treatment. Donors were enrolled in RACIN, a single-arm phase I dose-escalation trial combining nivolumab, ipilimumab, aspirin, low-dose cyclophosphamide and low-dose radiotherapy. To be eligible, a patient needed to have an advanced solid tumor that was TIL-negative. The sample here was PBMCs, taken before treatment. The receptor comes from a male donor with rectosigmoid adenocarcinoma.

The CDR3 is CSALKVRVKYNEQFF. The DNA sequence is given as TGCAGTGCTTTGAAAGTCCGGGTAAAGTACAATGAGCAGTTCTTC. Recombination connected TRBV20-1 to TRBJ2-1; the D gene cannot be resolved reliably. The CDR3 sequence holds 15 residues, the cysteine and phenylalanine included. The retained sequence is limited to the CDR3, 45 bases, with the frame set at the first base. Per the germline V gene (reference sequence), DFQATT is the CDR1 and SNEGSKA is the CDR2. V loses 5 bases of germline sequence and J loses 4 bases, and the interval between the two ends is 18 bases.